What follows describes a single TCR beta chain. Its target is not known. The data stem from a study of lymphopenia after photon versus proton radiotherapy. Overall study results and limits: Survival link was tested only in deceased patients; proton benefit remains a possibility. Oligoclonal CD8+ Temra expansion after nadir drove photon patients' diversity drop. Relative stability marked proton patients; photon patients lost diversity and naive cells. Post-nadir TCR diversity decline inversely tracked overall survival among those who died.

The repertoire was sequenced with immunoSEQ multiplex PCR; TCRdb's copy has only in-frame clones and lacks some. The top ten hold about 0.72% of the sample, which has about 30,000 clones, 94% seen once. Trimming pared 4 bases from V and 2 bases from J, leaving 11 bases between. Germline loops: CDR1 SQVTM, CDR2 ANQGSEA. This CDR3 is 13 amino acids long. The sequence was obtained from a woman between 50 and 59 years old with cholangiocarcinoma. V and J are TRBV29-1 and TRBJ1-1, with D possibly being TRBD1 (6 bases). The sequences come from peripheral blood, collected from a patient treated with photon-based radiotherapy. The CDR3 sequence is CSVAQGYNTEAFF. CDR3 DNA sequence: TGCAGCGTTGCGCAGGGGTATAACACTGAAGCTTTCTTT.